This TCR beta chain emerged from a study of OX40 agonist ivuxolimab in advanced cancers. Notes on the study in general: Antigen specificity of clonally expanded peripheral T cells was not established.

J lost 5 bases, V lost 7 bases, and 8 bases had no gene match. The CDR3 extends over 13 amino acids. Germline V gives CDR1 MDHEN, CDR2 SYDVKM. Profiled with immunoSEQ multiplex PCR; TCRdb holds only in-frame clones, not every one. The repertoire has some 19,000 clones, about 89% of them found once; the top ten carry roughly 52%. Of note for this clone: What it binds is not known.

The sequences come from CD4+ or CD8+ T cells sorted from blood, collected in a trial of the OX40 agonist ivuxolimab. The receptor was derived from an adult with an advanced solid tumor such as melanoma, head and neck, liver or kidney cancer. The rearrangement links TRBV28 to TRBJ2-7; 7 positions match TRBD1. This CDR3 reads CASTPRGTDEQYF. The CDR3 region has the DNA TGTGCCAGCACCCCCAGGGGGACGGACGAGCAGTACTTC. The entire variable domain, with the rest obtained from reference TRBV28 and TRBJ2-7, is as follows: DVKVTQSSRYLVKRTGEKVFLECVQDMDHENMFWYRQDPGLGLRLIYFSYDVKMKEKGDIPEGYSVSREKKERFSLILESASTNQTSMYLCASTPRGTDEQYFGPGTRLTVT.